Presented here are 18 T cell receptor beta chains from one specimen sequenced in a study of early T cells in non-severe SARS-CoV-2 infection. Each CDR3 protein gets one entry after TCRdb re-called the 5' RACE reads with MiXCR. This table has some 57,000 distinct CDR3 sequences, approximately 10% appearing once. The specimen comprised whole blood, sampled at baseline. The source is an adult who was a healthcare worker with PCR-confirmed SARS-CoV-2 infection or an uninfected control (not recorded which).

In this sample, this clonotype is medium-sized. The chain combines TRBV29-1 with TRBJ2-3, with D possibly matching TRBD1 (6 bases). This CDR3 contains 10 residues. The V end was cut by 4 bases, the J end by 14 bases, with 13 bases between. The germline gives CDR1 SQVTM, CDR2 ANQGSEA. DNA for the CDR3: TGCAGCGTTGGTCGTGACAGGCGGTATTTT. This encodes CSVGRDRRYF.

This chain uses TRBV5-4 with TRBJ2-1; D unresolved. Deletions cut 4 bases from V and 6 bases from J, with 11 bases between. Germline CDR1 is SGHNT and CDR2 is YYREEE (reference sequence). The CDR3 has 13 residues. The CDR3 nucleotides are TGTGCCAGCAGCGGCCTGACTCGCAATGAGCAGTTCTTC. Amino acids: CASSGLTRNEQFF.

The chain has TRBV24-1 and TRBJ2-1; 12 positions agree with TRBD2. There are 16 residues in the CDR3. Per germline, CDR1 KGHDR and CDR2 SFDVKD. V trimming: 2 bases; J trimming: 9 bases; junction bases outside the gene matches: 7. The CDR3 sequence is CATSDWTSGNPREQFF. The CDR3 DNA reads TGTGCCACCAGTGATTGGACTAGCGGGAATCCTCGTGAGCAGTTCTTC.

V gene TRBV5-4 combines with J gene TRBJ2-3; 13 bases align to TRBD2. The germline V gene encodes CDR1 SGHNT and CDR2 YYREEE (reference sequence). The CDR3 loop spans 16 amino acids. The trim removed 4 bases at V and 3 bases at J, leaving 5 bases unmatched. The CDR3 region has the DNA TGTGCCAGCAGCATACTACTAGCGGGGGGGACAGATACGCAGTATTTT. This translates into CASSILLAGGTDTQYF.

V and J are TRBV29-1 and TRBJ2-7, with TRBD2 as a possible D gene (5 bases). Between the trimmed V and J ends, which lost 7 bases and 6 bases, there was a span of 10 bases. The length of the CDR3 is 10 residues. CDR1 SQVTM and CDR2 ANQGSEA come from the germline V gene. CDR3 sequence reads: CSAAAGEQYF. CDR3 coding DNA: TGCAGCGCCGCCGCGGGCGAGCAGTACTTC.

There are many counts of this clonotype. The chain links TRBV5-1 to TRBJ2-4; weak D call: TRBD2 (5 bases). The length of the CDR3 is 14 residues. Germline assignment: CDR1 SGHRS and CDR2 YFSETQ. V was shortened by 0 bases and J by 8 bases, with 12 bases between the two germline ends. The CDR3 coding sequence is TGCGCCAGCAGCTTGGTTACTAGAGGAGACATTCAGTACTTC. Translated, it gives CASSLVTRGDIQYF.

This clonotype was seen repeatedly, ten times or more. The chain uses TRBV7-6 and TRBJ2-1; 11 bases are shared with TRBD2. Germline V gives CDR1 SGHVS, CDR2 FNYEAQ. After removal of 3 bases from V and 8 bases from J, the junction contained 9 bases not matched to a gene. This CDR3 spans 16 amino acids. In nucleotides, the CDR3 is TGTGCCAGCAGCTTCTTTAGCGGGGGGGCTGGATATGAGCAGTTCTTC. Translation: CASSFFSGGAGYEQFF.

This sequence joins TRBV19 and TRBJ2-1, with 11 bases aligning to TRBD2. Germline values: CDR1 LNHDA, CDR2 SQIVND (reference sequence). The CDR3 sequence is 15 residues long. Trimming removed 4 bases from V and 9 bases from J; junction bases left unmatched: 8. This CDR3 reads CASSKLAGEVGEQFF. CDR3 coding DNA: TGTGCCAGTAGTAAACTAGCGGGAGAGGTGGGTGAGCAGTTCTTC. Looking up the rest from reference TRBV19 and TRBJ2-1 gives the full variable domain: DGGITQSPKYLFRKEGQNVTLSCEQNLNHDAMYWYRQDPGQGLRLIYYSQIVNDFQKGDIAEGYSVSREKKESFPLTVTSAQKNPTAFYLCASSKLAGEVGEQFFGPGTRLTVL.

This clonotype was recorded at least ten times. The chain has TRBV7-9 and TRBJ2-5, with D perhaps matching TRBD1 (5 bases). Between the trimmed V and J ends, which lost 3 bases and 4 bases, there was a span of 9 bases. Germline assignment: CDR1 SEHNR and CDR2 FQNEAQ (reference sequence). The CDR3 spans 13 residues. The CDR3 DNA is TGTGCCAGCAGCTTGGGGCAGGGAGAGACCCAGTACTTC. It specifies CASSLGQGETQYF.

This clonotype came up many times. This sequence joins TRBV12-3 or TRBV12-4 and TRBJ1-1; the D gene is possibly TRBD1 (5 bases). Trimming took off 7 bases at V and 4 bases at J, with 16 bases between the two ends. The CDR3 runs 14 residues. Here the CDR3 DNA reads TGTGCCAGCACTTTCCCCGCAGGGAGCACTGAAGCTTTCTTT. Protein sequence: CASTFPAGSTEAFF.

V and J are TRBV11-3 and TRBJ2-5; TRBD2 matches at 8 bases. Germline CDR1 is SGHNT and CDR2 is YENEEA. Trimming took 2 bases from V and 3 from J; bases not matched to a gene: 8. This CDR3 has 16 residues. CDR3 sequence (DNA): TGTGCCAGCAGCTTACGGGAAGCGGGAGTAGAAGAGACCCAGTACTTC. This encodes CASSLREAGVEETQYF.

The V gene is TRBV4-1, the J gene TRBJ1-2; D is unresolved. V dropped 0 bases and J dropped 4 bases, with 15 bases sitting between them. Germline V CDR1 and CDR2: MGHRA, YSYEKL. The CDR3 is 16 residues long. The CDR3 here is CASSQDFPRQIYGYTF. In DNA, the CDR3 is TGCGCCAGCAGCCAAGATTTCCCGCGCCAGATCTATGGCTACACCTTC.

This clonotype was observed many times. The chain uses TRBV6-5 and TRBJ2-7, with TRBD1 matching 8 bases. The CDR3 sequence is 13 residues long. Germline V gene sequence: CDR1 MNHEY, CDR2 SVGAGI. V lost 2 bases and J lost 5; bases outside the gene matches: 2. The DNA for the CDR3 is TGTGCCAGCAGTTACCTGGACAGGGACGAGCAGTACTTC. This translates into CASSYLDRDEQYF.

This clonotype was counted a few times. The chain is built from TRBV4-2 and TRBJ1-2; the match to TRBD1 covers 9 bases. J was trimmed by 3 bases and V by 0 bases; bases with no gene match: 5. Germline V lookup: CDR1 LGHNA, CDR2 YNFKEQ. The CDR3 sequence is 16 residues long. The CDR3: CASSQDRTGADYGYTF. The DNA for the CDR3 is TGTGCCAGCAGCCAAGACCGGACAGGGGCAGACTATGGCTACACCTTC.

This clonotype was found many times. The gene calls are TRBV6-2 or TRBV6-3 and TRBJ1-5; perhaps TRBD1 as D (6 bases). Trimming stripped 6 bases from V and 2 bases from J, with 14 bases between. The germline gives CDR1 MNHEY, CDR2 SVGEGT. This CDR3 region has 15 residues. The CDR3 DNA follows: TGTGCCAGCAGCCACGGGGGGGCAGGCAATCAGCCCCAGCATTTT. Translating gives CASSHGGAGNQPQHF.

This clonotype was observed at least ten times. This chain connects TRBV6-2 or TRBV6-3 to TRBJ2-7; D is unclear. The CDR3 runs to 14 residues. Germline CDR1 reads MNHEY; CDR2 reads SVGEGT. The V end was cut by 6 bases, the J end by 2 bases, with 14 bases between. CDR3 amino acids: CASSDRIATYEQYF. The DNA of the CDR3 is TGTGCCAGCAGCGACCGAATAGCCACCTACGAGCAGTACTTC.

This clonotype was seen repeatedly, ten times or more. The rearrangement uses TRBV27 and TRBJ2-7; TRBD1 is a possible D gene (6 bases). In germline, CDR1 is MNHEY, CDR2 SMNVEV (reference sequence). The CDR3 consists of 14 residues. V was trimmed by 6 bases and J by 2 bases, leaving 14 bases between them. As DNA, the CDR3 is TGTGCCAGCAGCCTGGGGGCGATCCCCTACGAGCAGTACTTC. It codes for CASSLGAIPYEQYF.

This clonotype was detected many times. The CDR3 here is CASSSGRLSGNTIYF. DNA for the CDR3: TGTGCCAGCAGCTCGGGACGTCTCTCTGGAAACACCATATATTTT. The chain is built from TRBV11-2 and TRBJ1-3, with D possibly matching TRBD1 (5 bases). V gave up 4 bases and J gave up 0 bases, with 10 bases separating them. The CDR3 runs to 15 residues. Germline V gene lookup returns CDR1 SGHAT and CDR2 FQNNGV.